The present T cell receptor (beta chain) was sequenced within a study of blood T cell repertoires in COVID-19. The ends were cut back, 2 bases at V and 0 bases at J, with 13 bases in the middle. Germline V gene lookup returns CDR1 SGHNT and CDR2 YYREEE (reference sequence). The CDR3 is 16 residues long. Here immunoSEQ multiplex PCR was the method, and the copy in TCRdb shows in-frame clones only, minus some. The sample has around 190,000 clones, around 83% seen once; the top ten hold roughly 7.7%. The V gene is TRBV5-4, the J gene TRBJ2-3, with unresolved D. The receptor was isolated from a woman aged 55 to 70 with acute or convalescent COVID-19. Sequenced material: peripheral blood. The CDR3 nucleotides read TGTGCCAGCAGCTTTCCCAACAGTCCTAGCACAGATACGCAGTATTTT. Translated, it gives CASSFPNSPSTDTQYF.